A selection of T cell receptor beta chains follows, all from one sample in a study of CD4+ T cells in melanoma. Here immunoSEQ multiplex PCR was the method, and the copy in TCRdb shows in-frame clones only, minus some. Of over 4,000 clones listed, approximately 64% are singletons. Sequencing was performed on cells from a culture (not recorded whether cultured in vitro). The receptors were sampled from a human donor with melanoma. The CDR3 runs from the conserved cysteine through the conserved F or W. A D gene is named only where the DNA matches it firmly. Part of the rows lack a size; the others show once, few, many or a class for expanded clones.

CDR3 length	V gene	J gene	clone size	D gene	CDR3 DNA	CDR3 protein
14	TRBV18	TRBJ2-3	NA	NA	TGTGCCAGCTCACCGCTTAGTAGCACAGATACGCAGTATTTT	CASSPLSSTDTQYF
15	TRBV4-2	TRBJ2-1	NA	TRBD2	TGTGCCAGCAGCCAAAGCGGGGGGGCGCACAATGAGCAGTTCTTC	CASSQSGGAHNEQFF
15	TRBV27	TRBJ1-5	NA	TRBD1	TGTGCCAGCAGTTTTACAGGGGGCGTCAATCAGCCCCAGCATTTT	CASSFTGGVNQPQHF
15	TRBV6-1	TRBJ1-2	few	NA	TGTGCCAGCAGTGAAGGGGTCGTTGCTAACTATGGCTACACCTTC	CASSEGVVANYGYTF
13	TRBV4-3	TRBJ2-1	medium-sized	NA	TGCGCCAGCAGCCATAGTCCCTACAATGAGCAGTTCTTC	CASSHSPYNEQFF
13	TRBV9	TRBJ2-7	medium-sized	NA	TGTGCCAGCAGCGTAGAAGGTTCCTACGAGCAGTACTTC	CASSVEGSYEQYF
12	TRBV5-5	TRBJ1-1	NA	NA	TGTGCCAGCAGCTCCCGGGGGACTGAAGCTTTCTTT	CASSSRGTEAFF
13	TRBV2	TRBJ1-6	NA	TRBD1	TGTGCCAGCCGAGGACAGGGGAGATCACCCCTCCACTTT	CASRGQGRSPLHF
17	TRBV28	TRBJ1-2	NA	TRBD1	TGTGCCAGCAGTTTAGCGGGGGACAGGTCCTCTAACTATGGCTACACCTTC	CASSLAGDRSSNYGYTF
13	TRBV7-8	TRBJ1-4	NA	NA	TGTGCCAGCACCCCGGGTGGGGGTAAAAAACTGTTTTTT	CASTPGGGKKLFF
16	TRBV7-3	TRBJ2-1	large	NA	TGTGCCAGCAGCTTAACGGGTAGGAGGGAGGCTAATGAGCAGTTCTTC	CASSLTGRREANEQFF
16	TRBV24-1	TRBJ2-7	NA	NA	NA	CATSDFGNGGRGEQYF
13	TRBV5-1	TRBJ1-4	NA	NA	TGCGCCAGCAGTGGACAGCTAAATGAAAAACTGTTTTTT	CASSGQLNEKLFF
16	TRBV14	TRBJ2-5	NA	NA	TGTGCCAGCAGCCAAGTTTCGGCTAGTACCGTAGAGACCCAGTACTTC	CASSQVSASTVETQYF
13	TRBV7-9	TRBJ1-3	NA	NA	TGTGCCAGCACCCGGGCATTTGGAAACACCATATATTTT	CASTRAFGNTIYF
13	TRBV15	TRBJ2-7	once	NA	TGTGCCACCAGCCGGGGACTGGTCTACGAGCAGTACTTC	CATSRGLVYEQYF
16	TRBV4-1	TRBJ1-4	NA	TRBD1	TGCGCCAGCAGCCACCCTAAGACAGGGAGGAATGAAAAACTGTTTTTT	CASSHPKTGRNEKLFF
15	TRBV6-5	TRBJ2-5	NA	TRBD2	TGTGCCAGCAGGCAGACTAGCGGGGCCGGGGAGACCCAGTACTTC	CASRQTSGAGETQYF
11	TRBV20-1	TRBJ1-2	once	NA	TGCAGTGCTAGAGTGGGTGGCAAGCGTTACTTC	CSARVGGKRYF
13	TRBV30	TRBJ1-4	NA	NA	TGTGCCTGGACAACAGCAACTAATGAAAAACTGTTTTTT	CAWTTATNEKLFF
14	TRBV19	TRBJ1-5	medium-sized	NA	TGTGCCAGTAGATCAGAGGGAAGCAATCAGCCCCAGCATTTT	CASRSEGSNQPQHF
16	TRBV6-1	TRBJ2-7	NA	TRBD1	TGTGCCAGCAGTGAAGGTGAAGGGACAGGGTCCTACGAGCAGTACTTC	CASSEGEGTGSYEQYF
14	TRBV2	TRBJ1-1	NA	NA	TGTGCCAGCAGTGTCGGACCGTCGAACACTGAAGCTTTCTTT	CASSVGPSNTEAFF
12	TRBV19	TRBJ1-1	NA	NA	TGTGCCAGTTCCAGCGGATCGGTTGAAGCTTTCTTT	CASSSGSVEAFF
14	TRBV18	TRBJ1-4	NA	TRBD1	TGTGCCAGCTCACCCGGCAGGGGGCGCGAAAAACTGTTTTTT	CASSPGRGREKLFF
12	TRBV2	TRBJ2-7	NA	NA	TGTGCCAGCACTGACAGCTACTACGAGCAGTACTTC	CASTDSYYEQYF
15	TRBV6-5	TRBJ1-2	once	NA	TGTGCCAGCAGTAACGAGAATAGTGGAAACTATGGCTACACCTTC	CASSNENSGNYGYTF
14	TRBV3-1/TRBV3-2	TRBJ2-3	NA	NA	TGTGCCAGCAGCCAAGTCGAAGCATTAGATACGCAGTATTTT	CASSQVEALDTQYF
13	TRBV29-1	TRBJ2-3	NA	NA	TGCAGCGTTCGGAAGACTAGCACAGATACGCAGTATTTT	CSVRKTSTDTQYF
15	TRBV5-1	TRBJ1-6	NA	NA	TGCGCCAGCAGCTTGGGTGGGGAAGGATATTCACCCCTCCACTTT	CASSLGGEGYSPLHF
15	TRBV5-1	TRBJ2-7	NA	TRBD2	TGCGCCAGCAGCTTGGAGAGCGGGGGGGCTCGGGAGCAGTACTTC	CASSLESGGAREQYF
13	TRBV19	TRBJ2-7	few	TRBD1	TGTGCCAGTAGGAATACAGGGGCAGGCGAGCAGTACTTC	CASRNTGAGEQYF
13	TRBV30	TRBJ2-1	NA	TRBD2	TGTGCCTGGAGGCCTAGCGGGGGGGCTATTGTGATCTTC	CAWRPSGGAIVIF
15	TRBV9	TRBJ1-2	medium-sized	NA	TGTGCCAGCAGCGCGTTTATCGGAGCTAACTATGGCTACACCTTC	CASSAFIGANYGYTF
16	TRBV27	TRBJ2-1	NA	TRBD2	TGTGCCAGCAGTTTCACCCGGGGACTAACCTACAATGAGCAGTTCTTC	CASSFTRGLTYNEQFF
14	TRBV27	TRBJ2-7	few	NA	TGTGCCAGCAGTTTATCAGGGTACCCCTACGAGCAGTACTTC	CASSLSGYPYEQYF
17	TRBV27	TRBJ2-7	NA	NA	TGTGCCAGCAGTTCAGCCCGCCAGGGTGGTTATGCATACGAGCAGTACTTC	CASSSARQGGYAYEQYF
16	TRBV7-2	TRBJ1-3	NA	NA	TGTGCCAGCAGCCAAGAAATAGCAGGGTCGGGAAACACCATATATTTT	CASSQEIAGSGNTIYF
17	TRBV5-4	TRBJ2-2	NA	NA	TGTGCCAGCAGCTGGACAGGGAGGGGGACGAACACCGGGGAGCTGTTTTTT	CASSWTGRGTNTGELFF
15	TRBV6-5	TRBJ2-1	NA	TRBD1	TGTGCCAGCAGTAGAGGGACAGGGAGAATCGATGAGCAGTTCTTC	CASSRGTGRIDEQFF
13	TRBV27	TRBJ2-7	NA	NA	TGTGCCAGCAGTTCCGGGGCCCCCTACGAGCAGTACTTC	CASSSGAPYEQYF
17	TRBV7-6	TRBJ2-1	NA	NA	TGTGCCAGCAGCTTATTCCTCCGGGACTCAATGAGGGATGAGCAGTTCTTC	CASSLFLRDSMRDEQFF
14	TRBV3-1/TRBV3-2	TRBJ1-1	medium-sized	TRBD1	TGTGCCAGCAGCCCGGGACAGTTGAACACTGAAGCTTTCTTT	CASSPGQLNTEAFF
14	TRBV19	TRBJ1-1	few	NA	TGTGCCAGTAGGGGCAGGCAGCTGAACACTGAAGCTTTCTTT	CASRGRQLNTEAFF
15	TRBV19	TRBJ1-5	few	NA	TGTGCCAGTAGTACAGGGGCTTATAGCAATCAGCCCCAGCATTTT	CASSTGAYSNQPQHF